One and the same sample provided the 5 T cell receptor beta chains below, sequenced in a study of T cells in Graves' hyperthyroidism and ophthalmopathy (dated by TCRdb to between 2019 and 2020). Preparation of the library involved multiplex PCR. Data came from an Illumina HiSeq 2000. Amplification of TCR beta CDR3 regions was carried out from RNA transcripts. For the first round of RT-PCR on the TCR CDR3, the HTBI primer set was used together with the Qiagen OneStep RT-PCR kit. TCRdb redid the processing of the public reads, applying fastp at Q25 and MiXCR, and retained in-frame beta chains. Rows with one shared CDR3 protein collapse into an entry with the most common genes and DNA. The sample includes approximately 500,000 distinct CDR3 sequences, with roughly 46% observed a single time. The ten most abundant clones make up roughly 8.2% of the sample. Sequences were obtained from peripheral blood or thyroid tissue (not recorded which). Receptor source: a woman younger than 35 with Graves' hyperthyroidism.

To note about this clonotype: This could be a read error, since a much larger clone is one nucleotide away. V and J are TRBV5-1 and TRBJ2-2; D gene unclear. Trimming stripped 2 bases from V and 1 base from J, with 12 bases between. This CDR3 comprises 16 residues. CDR1 and CDR2 (germline): SGHRS, YFSETQ. CDR3 loop: CASSLGRLVNTGELFF. CDR3 sequence (DNA): TGCGCCAGCAGCTTAGGACGACTCGTGAACACCGGGGAGCTGTTTTTT.

This chain links TRBV7-2 with TRBJ2-5; D gene unclear. The J call may be in error: the DNA end matches TRBJ2-1 better. Looked up from germline, CDR1 is SGHTA and CDR2 is FQGNSA. This CDR3 is 13 amino acids long. The CDR3 DNA is TGTGCCAGCAGCTTAGTGCAAGAGGATGAGCAGTTCTTC. The encoded protein is CASSLVQEDEQFF.

Turning to this clonotype: The junction and the germline gene differ at one end; a read error may be behind it. The CDR3 spells CASSPRRGVNTEAFF. CDR3 DNA sequence: TGTGCCAGCAGCCCTCGCCGGGGGGTTAACACTGAAGCTTTCTTT. J is TRBJ1-1 and V is TRBV10-2; a weak D match, TRBD1 (5 bases). Germline CDR1 is WSHSY and CDR2 is SAAADI. The CDR3 is made up of 15 amino acids.

This clonotype was seen at least ten times. The chain employs TRBV5-1 and TRBJ1-4; the D gene is possibly TRBD1 (5 bases). Trimming stripped 0 bases from V and 8 bases from J, with 14 bases between. In germline, CDR1 is SGHRS, CDR2 YFSETQ. The CDR3 loop spans 15 amino acids. DNA of the CDR3: TGCGCCAGCAGCTTGGCCGGGGCCCTGTCGGAAAAACTGTTTTTT. This translates into CASSLAGALSEKLFF.

The chain employs TRBV29-1 and TRBJ1-6; no firm D call. Trimming pared 2 bases from V and 5 bases from J, leaving 10 bases between. CDR1 SQVTM and CDR2 ANQGSEA come from the germline V gene. The CDR3 totals 14 residues. CDR3 amino acids: CSVEQGTNNSPLHF. The CDR3 DNA sequence: TGCAGCGTTGAACAAGGAACCAATAATTCACCCCTCCACTTT.